The next 10 T cell receptor beta chains were all read from a single sample in a study of blood T cells in healthy people across ages. With a J-beta primer mix and a sample-barcoded 5' primer, a second PCR ran roughly 7 to 11 cycles. TCRdb reprocessed the 5' RACE reads via MiXCR and lists one record per CDR3 protein. The repertoire holds roughly 1.6 million distinct CDR3 sequences, with 30% to 35% as singletons. Material for sequencing was blood. All receptors derive from a woman aged 25-40 years in good health.

There are a few counts of this clonotype. The J gene is TRBJ1-4, the V gene TRBV30; D is uncertain. Germline V CDR1 and CDR2: GTSNPN, SVGIG (reference sequence). The CDR3 sequence is 15 residues long. The V end was cut by 3 bases, the J end by 0 bases, with 11 bases between. The chain's CDR3 is CAWRPLRTTNEKLFF. The CDR3, as DNA: TGTGCCTGGAGGCCGTTACGGACAACTAATGAAAAACTGTTTTTT.

The V and J genes are TRBV10-3 and TRBJ2-6; D is possibly TRBD1 or TRBD2 (7 bases each). The CDR3 has 18 residues. With 4 bases removed from V and 2 bases from J, the gap between germline ends came to 18 bases. Germline CDR1 and CDR2: ENHRY and SYGVKD. This CDR3 is CAISAWEGAKTGANVLTF. The CDR3 nucleotides are TGTGCCATCAGTGCCTGGGAGGGGGCTAAAACTGGGGCCAACGTCCTGACTTTC.

This clonotype has only a few counts. The rearrangement uses TRBV5-1 and TRBJ2-1; 14 bases are a match to TRBD2. The V gene's germline CDR1 is SGHRS and CDR2 YFSETQ. CDR3 length equals 19 residues. The V segment lost 4 bases and the J segment 1 base; nucleotides outside the gene matches: 10. The CDR3 loop is CASSIPGTSGSLSYNEQFF. CDR3 coding DNA: TGCGCCAGCAGCATCCCCGGGACTAGCGGGAGTTTGTCCTACAATGAGCAGTTCTTC. The variable domain in full, completed from reference TRBV5-1 and TRBJ2-1, reads KAGVTQTPRYLIKTRGQQVTLSCSPISGHRSVSWYQQTPGQGLQFLFEYFSETQRNKGNFPGRFSGRQFSNSRSEMNVSTLELGDSALYLCASSIPGTSGSLSYNEQFFGPGTRLTVL.

The sample holds a few counts of this clonotype. The chain employs TRBV5-1 and TRBJ2-5; 7 bases map to TRBD1. V shed 2 bases, J shed 5 bases, and the junction held 12 bases outside the gene matches. Germline V lookup: CDR1 SGHRS, CDR2 YFSETQ. The CDR3 loop spans 16 amino acids. CDR3 sequence reads: CASSLWYSSRGETQYF. The CDR3 DNA is TGCGCCAGCAGCTTATGGTACAGCTCCAGGGGGGAGACCCAGTACTTC.

V gene TRBV20-1 combines with J gene TRBJ1-2; D not certain. Trimming removed 2 bases from V and 0 bases from J, with 7 bases in between. The CDR3 has 13 amino acids. Germline assignment: CDR1 DFQATT and CDR2 SNEGSKA (reference sequence). This CDR3 reads CSARLPANYGYTF. Here the CDR3 DNA reads TGCAGTGCTAGACTCCCCGCTAACTATGGCTACACCTTC.

This clonotype was counted many times. This sequence joins TRBV20-1 and TRBJ1-1, with D maybe TRBD1 (5 bases). Trimming removed 3 bases at V and 4 bases at J, with 9 bases between. This CDR3 spans 12 amino acids. Germline-derived CDR1 and CDR2 are DFQATT and SNEGSKA (reference sequence). The CDR3, as DNA: TGCAGTGCTAGGGCGGGGGGCACTGAAGCTTTCTTT. Translation gives CSARAGGTEAFF.

Comment on this clonotype: Given a much more abundant clone one base away, this may be a read error. The rearrangement uses TRBV7-9 and TRBJ2-7; D is undetermined. The germline V gene encodes CDR1 SEHNR and CDR2 FQNEAQ (reference sequence). The CDR3 runs to 13 residues. Written as DNA, the CDR3 is TGTACCAGCAGCTTGGAGACCAATCGGGAGCAGTACTTC. Protein sequence: CTSSLETNREQYF.

This clonotype was counted a few times. The V call is TRBV20-1, the J call TRBJ2-7, with 10 bases aligning to TRBD2. V gave up 4 bases and J gave up 6 bases; unmatched junction bases: 9. The germline gives CDR1 DFQATT, CDR2 SNEGSKA (reference sequence). The CDR3 runs to 14 residues. CDR3 nucleotide sequence: TGCAGTGCTAACCATCCAGCGGGAGGGGGCGAGCAGTACTTC. It yields the protein CSANHPAGGGEQYF.

V gene TRBV20-1 combines with J gene TRBJ2-3; possible D gene TRBD2, 5 bases. V shed 6 bases and J shed 5 bases, with 9 bases lying between them. From germline, CDR1 is DFQATT and CDR2 SNEGSKA (reference sequence). The CDR3 extends over 11 amino acids. In nucleotides, the CDR3 is TGCAGTGCAGAGGGTATAGATACGCAGTATTTT. Protein product: CSAEGIDTQYF.

The sample holds a few counts of this clonotype. V is TRBV4-2 and J is TRBJ2-2; D ambiguous. This CDR3 contains 15 residues. Trimming removed 2 bases from V and 3 bases from J, with 10 bases in between. Germline assignment: CDR1 LGHNA and CDR2 YNFKEQ. DNA for the CDR3: TGTGCCAGCAGCCAATCAATACATGACACCGGGGAGCTGTTTTTT. This encodes CASSQSIHDTGELFF.